This T cell receptor beta chain was profiled in a study of cytomegalovirus exposure and HLA in healthy donors. Whole-study findings and limits: The study put 150 to 200 TCR beta chains on its list as cytomegalovirus-associated.

CDR1 and CDR2 from the germline V gene are SNHLY and FYNNEI. This CDR3 is 15 amino acids long. With V trimmed by 3 bases and J by 1 base, 3 bases remained unmatched. The data were produced by immunoSEQ multiplex PCR, yet TCRdb's version contains in-frame clones alone and is incomplete. This table holds about 240,000 clones, around 88% found once. Remarks on this clone: Its antigen is unknown.

Sequencing was performed on PBMCs. The receptor was derived from a woman in her thirties in good health and CMV-seropositive. This chain links TRBV2 with TRBJ1-3; the match to TRBD1 covers 7 bases. The CDR3 is CASSDEQGSGNTIYF. The DNA of the CDR3 is TGTGCCAGCAGTGACGAACAGGGGTCTGGAAACACCATATATTTT. The full variable domain, in which reference TRBV2 and TRBJ1-3 provide the parts outside the CDR3, is EPEVTQTPSHQVTQMGQEVILRCVPISNHLYFYWYRQILGQKVEFLVSFYNNEISEKSEIFDDQFSVERPDGSNFTLKIRSTKLEDSAMYFCASSDEQGSGNTIYFGEGSWLTVV.